The clone carrying this T cell receptor (beta chain) has just a few counts. TCRdb re-called the RT-PCR reads with MiXCR, one entry per CDR3 protein. The sample consists of about 12,000 distinct CDR3 sequences, approximately 25% of them appearing once. Trimming shortened V by 6 bases and J by 2 bases, and 20 bases separated the two germline ends. Germline CDR1 MNHEY, CDR2 SVGEGT. This CDR3 spans 17 amino acids. These data belong to a study of patients and donors after allogeneic stem cell transplantation. Sequencing used blood, either unsorted or a sorted T cell fraction (not recorded which). This TCR was sampled from a human donor who was either an allogeneic HSCT recipient or a stem cell or donor lymphocyte infusion donor (not recorded which). It is not recorded whose cells these are; they may come from a transplant donor. This chain joins TRBV6-2 or TRBV6-3 and TRBJ1-5, with a possible D match to TRBD1 (5 bases). In nucleotides, the CDR3 is TGTGCCAGCAGGTCTCCCATCGGGGGGGTTGGCAATCAGCCCCAGCATTTT. This translates into CASRSPIGGVGNQPQHF.